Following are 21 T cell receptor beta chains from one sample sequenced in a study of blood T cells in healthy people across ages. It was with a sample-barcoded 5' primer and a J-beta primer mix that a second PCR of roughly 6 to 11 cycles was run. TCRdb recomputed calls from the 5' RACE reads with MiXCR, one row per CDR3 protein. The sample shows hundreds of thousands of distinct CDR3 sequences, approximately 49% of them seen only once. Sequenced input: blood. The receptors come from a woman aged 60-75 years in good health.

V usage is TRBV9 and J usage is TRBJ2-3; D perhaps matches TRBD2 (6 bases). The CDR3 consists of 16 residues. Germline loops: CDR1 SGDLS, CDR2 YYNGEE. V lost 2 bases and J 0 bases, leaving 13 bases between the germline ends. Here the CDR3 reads CASSVKDYRSTDTQYF. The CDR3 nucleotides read TGTGCCAGCAGCGTTAAGGACTACCGGAGCACAGATACGCAGTATTTT.

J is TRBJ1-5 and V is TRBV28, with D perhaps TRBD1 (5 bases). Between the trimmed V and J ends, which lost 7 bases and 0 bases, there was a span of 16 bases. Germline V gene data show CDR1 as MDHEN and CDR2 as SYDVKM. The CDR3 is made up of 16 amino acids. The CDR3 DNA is TGTGCCAGCACTGATGGACACCAGTATAGCAATCAGCCCCAGCATTTT. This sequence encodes CASTDGHQYSNQPQHF.

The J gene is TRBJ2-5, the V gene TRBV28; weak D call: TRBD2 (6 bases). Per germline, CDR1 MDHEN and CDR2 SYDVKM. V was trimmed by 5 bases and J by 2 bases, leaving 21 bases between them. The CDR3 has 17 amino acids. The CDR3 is CASSPYKLGGLQETQYF. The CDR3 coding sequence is TGTGCCAGCAGTCCATACAAGCTCGGGGGTTTACAAGAGACCCAGTACTTC. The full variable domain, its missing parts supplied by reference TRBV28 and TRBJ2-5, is DVKVTQSSRYLVKRTGEKVFLECVQDMDHENMFWYRQDPGLGLRLIYFSYDVKMKEKGDIPEGYSVSREKKERFSLILESASTNQTSMYLCASSPYKLGGLQETQYFGPGTRLLVL.

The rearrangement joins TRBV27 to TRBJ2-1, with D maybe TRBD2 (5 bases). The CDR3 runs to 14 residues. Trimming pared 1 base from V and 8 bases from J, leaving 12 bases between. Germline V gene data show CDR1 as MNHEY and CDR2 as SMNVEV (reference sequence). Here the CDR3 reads CASSLWRARDEQFF. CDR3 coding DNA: TGTGCCAGCAGTTTATGGCGGGCGAGGGATGAGCAGTTCTTC.

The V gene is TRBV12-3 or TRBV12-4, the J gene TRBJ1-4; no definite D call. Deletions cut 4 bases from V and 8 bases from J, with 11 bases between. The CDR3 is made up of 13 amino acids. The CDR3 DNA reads TGTGCCAGCAGTTCCCAGATGGGGGAAAAACTGTTTTTT. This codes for CASSSQMGEKLFF.

CDR3 nucleotides: TGCAGTGCTCTATGGGCTAGTCGAAGCGAGCAGTACTTC. Translated, it gives CSALWASRSEQYF. This chain links TRBV20-1 with TRBJ2-7, with D uncertain. Germline V lookup: CDR1 DFQATT, CDR2 SNEGSKA (reference sequence). This CDR3 is 13 amino acids long. The V end lost 5 bases, the J end lost 6 bases, and 17 bases lay between the germline ends.

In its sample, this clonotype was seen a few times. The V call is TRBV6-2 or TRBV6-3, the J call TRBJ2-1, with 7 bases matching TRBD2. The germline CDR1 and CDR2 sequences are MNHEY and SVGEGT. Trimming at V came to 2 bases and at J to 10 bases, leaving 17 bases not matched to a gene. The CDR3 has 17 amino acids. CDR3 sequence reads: CASSYPLGRTSVPEQFF. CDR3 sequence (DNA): TGTGCCAGCAGTTACCCGCTAGGCCGAACTAGCGTACCAGAGCAGTTCTTC.

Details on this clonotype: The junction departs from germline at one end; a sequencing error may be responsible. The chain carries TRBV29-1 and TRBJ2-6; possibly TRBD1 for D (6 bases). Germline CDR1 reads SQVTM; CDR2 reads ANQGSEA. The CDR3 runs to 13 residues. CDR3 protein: CSVDPLGADVLTF. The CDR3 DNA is TGCAGCGTTGACCCCCTGGGGGCCGACGTCCTGACTTTC.

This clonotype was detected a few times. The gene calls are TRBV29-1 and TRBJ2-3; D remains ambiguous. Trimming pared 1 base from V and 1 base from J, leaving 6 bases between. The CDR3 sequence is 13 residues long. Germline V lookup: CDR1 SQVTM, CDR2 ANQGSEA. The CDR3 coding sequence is TGCAGCGTTGAAGGGCAGGGCACAGATACGCAGTATTTT. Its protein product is CSVEGQGTDTQYF.

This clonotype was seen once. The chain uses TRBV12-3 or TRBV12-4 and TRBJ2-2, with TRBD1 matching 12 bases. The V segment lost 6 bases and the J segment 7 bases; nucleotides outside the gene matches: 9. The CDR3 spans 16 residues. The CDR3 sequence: CASSGRDRGPHGELFF. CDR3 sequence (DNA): TGTGCCAGCAGCGGCCGGGACAGGGGGCCTCACGGGGAGCTGTTTTTT.

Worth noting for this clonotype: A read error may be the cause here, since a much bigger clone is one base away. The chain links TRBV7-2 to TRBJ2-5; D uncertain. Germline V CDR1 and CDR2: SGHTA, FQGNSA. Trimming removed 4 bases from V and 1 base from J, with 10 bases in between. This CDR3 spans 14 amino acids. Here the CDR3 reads CASSSYSIQETQYF. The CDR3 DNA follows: TGTGCCAGCAGCTCTTATAGCATCCAAGAGACCCAGTACTTC. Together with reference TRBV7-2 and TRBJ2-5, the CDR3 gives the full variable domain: GAGVSQSPSNKVTEKGKDVELRCDPISGHTALYWYRQSLGQGLEFLIYFQGNSAPDKSGLPSDRFSAERTGGSVSTLTIQRTQQEDSAVYLCASSSYSIQETQYFGPGTRLLVL.

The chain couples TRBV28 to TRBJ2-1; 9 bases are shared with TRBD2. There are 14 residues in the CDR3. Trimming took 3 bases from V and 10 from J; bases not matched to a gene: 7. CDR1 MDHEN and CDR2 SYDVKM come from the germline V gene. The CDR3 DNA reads TGTGCCAGCAGTTTTTTCCTAGCGGGAAAAGAGCAGTTCTTC. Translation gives CASSFFLAGKEQFF.

This chain's CDR3 is CASSPLQGAPTGGTEDTQYF. The CDR3 DNA reads TGTGCCAGCTCACCACTACAGGGGGCGCCGACGGGAGGCACGGAAGATACGCAGTATTTT. The chain couples TRBV18 to TRBJ2-3; TRBD1 matches at 9 bases. This CDR3 region has 20 residues. The J segment lost 5 bases and the V segment lost 1 base, leaving 19 bases of the junction unmatched. The V gene's germline CDR1 is KGHSH and CDR2 LQKENI.

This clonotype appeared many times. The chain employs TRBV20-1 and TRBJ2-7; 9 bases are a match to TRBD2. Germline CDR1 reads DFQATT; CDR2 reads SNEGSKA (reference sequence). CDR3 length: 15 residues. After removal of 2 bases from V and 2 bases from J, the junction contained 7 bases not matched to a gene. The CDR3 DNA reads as TGCAGTGCTAGACCCCCAGCGGGAGGTCCCTACGAGCAGTACTTC. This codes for CSARPPAGGPYEQYF.

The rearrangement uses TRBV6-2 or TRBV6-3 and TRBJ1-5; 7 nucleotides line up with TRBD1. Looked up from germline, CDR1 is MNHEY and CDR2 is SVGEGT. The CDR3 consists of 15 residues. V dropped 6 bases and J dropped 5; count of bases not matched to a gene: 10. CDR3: CASRGGGLGYQPQHF. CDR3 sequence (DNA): TGTGCCAGCAGGGGAGGGGGCTTGGGCTATCAGCCCCAGCATTTT.

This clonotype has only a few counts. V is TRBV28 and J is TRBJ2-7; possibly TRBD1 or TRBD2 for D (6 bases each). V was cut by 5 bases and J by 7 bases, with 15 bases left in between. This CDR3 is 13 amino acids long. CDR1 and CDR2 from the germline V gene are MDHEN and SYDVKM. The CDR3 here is CASSTRGVGEQYF. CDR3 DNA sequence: TGTGCCAGCAGTACGAGGGGGGTCGGGGAGCAGTACTTC. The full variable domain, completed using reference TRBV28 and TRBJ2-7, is DVKVTQSSRYLVKRTGEKVFLECVQDMDHENMFWYRQDPGLGLRLIYFSYDVKMKEKGDIPEGYSVSREKKERFSLILESASTNQTSMYLCASSTRGVGEQYFGPGTRLTVT.

The DNA of the CDR3 is TGTGCCAGCAGTTACGGGGTTGGGGACTACGAGCAGTACTTC. Its protein product is CASSYGVGDYEQYF. The V gene is TRBV6-5, the J gene TRBJ2-7, with D unresolved. Germline assignment: CDR1 MNHEY and CDR2 SVGAGI. V lost 2 bases and J lost 3, with 11 bases in between. The CDR3 is 14 residues long.

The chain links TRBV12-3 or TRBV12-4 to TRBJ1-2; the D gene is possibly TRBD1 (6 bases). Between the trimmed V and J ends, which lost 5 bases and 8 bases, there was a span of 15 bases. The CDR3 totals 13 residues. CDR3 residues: CASSLHRVGGYTF. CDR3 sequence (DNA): TGTGCCAGCAGTCTGCACAGGGTAGGGGGCTACACCTTC.

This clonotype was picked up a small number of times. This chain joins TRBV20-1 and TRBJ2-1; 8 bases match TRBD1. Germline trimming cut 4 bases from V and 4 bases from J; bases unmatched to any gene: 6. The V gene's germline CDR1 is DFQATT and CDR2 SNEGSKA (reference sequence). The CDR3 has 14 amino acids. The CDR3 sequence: CSATDRGPYNEQFF. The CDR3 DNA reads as TGCAGTGCTACCGACAGGGGACCATACAATGAGCAGTTCTTC.

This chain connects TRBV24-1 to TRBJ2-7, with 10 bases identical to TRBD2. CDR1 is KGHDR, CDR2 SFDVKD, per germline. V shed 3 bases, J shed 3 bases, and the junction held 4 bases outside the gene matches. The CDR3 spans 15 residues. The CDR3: CATSDPAGGNYEQYF. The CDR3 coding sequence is TGTGCCACCAGTGATCCAGCGGGAGGGAACTACGAGCAGTACTTC.

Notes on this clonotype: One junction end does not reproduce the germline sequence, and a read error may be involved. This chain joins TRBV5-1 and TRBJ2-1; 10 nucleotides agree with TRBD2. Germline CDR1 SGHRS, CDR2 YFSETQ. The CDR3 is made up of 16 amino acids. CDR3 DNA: TGTGCCAGCAGTTTAGTACTAGCGGGGAGCTACAATGAGCAGTTCTTC. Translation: CASSLVLAGSYNEQFF.